A selection of T cell receptor beta chains follows, all from one sample in a study of T-cell reconstitution after alpha-beta-depleted transplantation in children. TCRdb recomputed calls from the PCR reads with MiXCR, one row per CDR3 protein. Here the sample spans 700,000 to 950,000 distinct CDR3 sequences, around 17% being singletons. The source was PBMCs, mostly from graft donor cells, collected 360 days after TCRalphabeta/CD19-depleted stem cell transplant. Source of these receptors: a male patient aged 10 to 17 who had a stem cell transplant for acute lymphoblastic leukemia, so the T cells may come from the graft donor. Both conserved end residues are part of each CDR3. A D gene is named only where the DNA matches it firmly. Clone size is not always given. Where it is, it says once, few, many or a class for expanded clones.

j_call d_call clone_size v_call cdr3_aa cdr3_nt
TRBJ2-4 NA NA TRBV5-1 CASSFGPQAPPNIQYF TGCGCCAGCAGCTTTGGGCCCCAGGCCCCCCCTAACATTCAGTACTTC
TRBJ2-7 NA many TRBV15 CATSREGAMGYEQYF TGTGCCACCAGCAGAGAGGGGGCGATGGGCTACGAGCAGTACTTC
TRBJ2-3 NA NA TRBV20-1 CSAPERDFSTDTQYF TGCAGTGCACCTGAAAGGGACTTCAGCACAGATACGCAGTATTTT
TRBJ2-5 NA NA TRBV25-1 CASLKLDLYQETQYF TGTGCCTCCCTCAAGTTGGACCTCTACCAAGAGACCCAGTACTTC
TRBJ1-2 NA NA TRBV4-2 CASSQAGYSNYGYTF TGTGCCAGCAGCCAAGCAGGGTACAGCAACTATGGCTACACCTTC
TRBJ2-1 NA NA TRBV5-1 CASSSPGHNEQFF TGCGCCAGCAGCTCTCCCGGTCATAATGAGCAGTTCTTC
TRBJ1-1 NA NA TRBV24-1 CATSEPRDPSTEAFF TGTGCCACCAGTGAACCCCGGGACCCGTCCACTGAAGCTTTCTTT
TRBJ2-1 NA NA TRBV24-1 CATSDLKAGAYNEQFF TGTGCCACCAGTGATTTGAAGGCGGGGGCGTACAATGAGCAGTTCTTC
TRBJ2-7 TRBD2 NA TRBV27 CASSLSGLALAYEQYF TGTGCCAGCAGTTTATCCGGACTAGCGCTGGCCTACGAGCAGTACTTC
TRBJ2-3 TRBD2 NA TRBV5-1 CASSLTPSGTTDTQYF TGCGCCAGCAGCTTAACTCCTAGCGGGACCACAGATACGCAGTATTTT
TRBJ2-1 TRBD1 NA TRBV25-1 CPSSKRQGTPRGQFF TGTCCCAGCAGTAAAAGACAGGGGACCCCACGGGGGCAGTTCTTC
TRBJ2-2 NA NA TRBV7-6 CASSFNLRALGTGELFF TGTGCCAGCAGCTTTAATTTAAGGGCCCTGGGCACCGGGGAGCTGTTTTTT
TRBJ2-3 NA many TRBV5-1 CASSEGLWGDTQYF TGCGCCAGCAGCGAGGGCCTCTGGGGAGATACGCAGTATTTT
TRBJ2-4 NA few TRBV19 CASRMGGDSVNIQYF TGTGCCAGTAGGATGGGGGGGGACAGCGTAAACATTCAGTACTTC
TRBJ2-1 TRBD2 few TRBV11-3 CASSISGTSGHNEQFF TGTGCCAGCAGCATCTCCGGGACTAGCGGTCACAATGAGCAGTTCTTC
TRBJ2-3 TRBD1 many TRBV7-6 CASSLAPTGGISTDTQYF TGTGCCAGCAGCTTAGCGCCGACAGGGGGTATTAGCACAGATACGCAGTATTTT
TRBJ1-1 NA NA TRBV6-5 CASSYQTENTEAFF TGTGCCAGCAGTTACCAAACAGAGAACACTGAAGCTTTCTTT
TRBJ2-4 NA few TRBV7-8 CASSLRGKNIQYF TGTGCCAGCAGCTTAAGGGGGAAAAACATTCAGTACTTC
TRBJ2-7 TRBD2 few TRBV5-6 CASSLVRAGGLSGYEQYF TGTGCCAGCAGCTTGGTGCGAGCGGGAGGGTTGAGCGGCTACGAGCAGTACTTC
TRBJ2-1 NA many TRBV24-1 CATSDLPGAVYNEQFF TGTGCCACCAGTGATTTGCCGGGAGCGGTATACAATGAGCAGTTCTTC
TRBJ2-7 NA many TRBV29-1 CSVLASYEQYF TGCAGCGTTCTGGCTTCCTACGAGCAGTACTTC
TRBJ2-7 NA NA TRBV7-8 CASSLQYTAYEQYF TGTGCCAGCAGCTTACAGTATACCGCCTACGAGCAGTACTTC
TRBJ1-1 NA NA TRBV29-1 CSVPGSKFRAFF TGCAGCGTTCCAGGGAGTAAATTTCGAGCTTTCTTT
TRBJ2-7 TRBD2 once TRBV27 CASSPSGSNYEQYF TGTGCCAGCAGTCCTAGCGGGAGTAACTACGAGCAGTACTTC
TRBJ2-7 TRBD1 many TRBV20-1 CSATPGQGAYEQYF TGCAGTGCCACCCCGGGACAGGGGGCTTACGAGCAGTACTTC
TRBJ2-1 TRBD2 few TRBV6-1 CASRRLAGVNEQFF TGTGCCAGCAGGAGACTAGCGGGAGTCAATGAGCAGTTCTTC
TRBJ2-5 TRBD1 few TRBV5-5 CASSLEGALRVETQYF TGTGCCAGCAGCTTGGAGGGGGCGCTCAGGGTAGAGACCCAGTACTTC
TRBJ2-7 TRBD2 many TRBV15 CATSRDAETSGSYEQYF TGTGCCACCAGCAGAGATGCCGAGACTAGCGGCTCCTACGAGCAGTACTTC
TRBJ1-3 TRBD1 NA TRBV12-3/TRBV12-4 CASSAAGTGILSGNTIYF TGTGCCAGCAGCGCGGCCGGGACAGGGATACTCTCTGGAAACACCATATATTTT
TRBJ2-5 TRBD2 few TRBV7-6 CASSAEGLAGQETQYF TGTGCCAGCAGCGCAGAGGGACTAGCGGGGCAAGAGACCCAGTACTTC
TRBJ2-2 NA NA TRBV10-1 CASRVDRGTGELFF TGCGCCAGCAGGGTAGATCGTGGCACCGGGGAGCTGTTTTTT
TRBJ2-1 NA NA TRBV12-3/TRBV12-4 CASSPLLRNEQFF TGTGCCAGCAGCCCCCTCCTCAGAAATGAGCAGTTCTTC
TRBJ2-3 TRBD2 few TRBV5-1 CASSRGDFTDTQYF TGCGCCAGCAGTCGGGGGGATTTTACAGATACGCAGTATTTT
TRBJ1-4 NA few TRBV15 CATSRDMSEKLFF TGTGCCACCAGCAGAGATATGTCCGAAAAACTGTTTTTT
TRBJ2-1 TRBD2 NA TRBV7-2 CASSSQGLIYNEQFF TGTGCCAGCAGCTCCCAGGGACTAATATACAATGAGCAGTTCTTC
TRBJ2-3 TRBD2 NA TRBV11-2 CASSPRGLAGAVATDTQYF TGTGCCAGCAGCCCTAGGGGACTAGCGGGGGCCGTGGCCACAGATACGCAGTATTTT
TRBJ2-1 TRBD2 NA TRBV7-2 CASSSQGLAGTYNEQFF TGTGCCAGCAGCTCCCAAGGACTAGCGGGCACCTACAATGAGCAGTTCTTC
TRBJ1-1 TRBD1 few TRBV5-1 CASSIRDRVFGTEAFF TGCGCCAGCAGCATCCGGGACAGGGTCTTTGGAACTGAAGCTTTCTTT
TRBJ2-1 TRBD2 many TRBV5-1 CASSSLATSGRRDEQFF TGCGCCAGCAGCTCACTAGCGACTAGCGGGAGGAGGGATGAGCAGTTCTTC
TRBJ2-1 NA few TRBV5-1 CASSLGFNSYNEQFF TGCGCCAGCAGCTTAGGGTTTAACTCCTACAATGAGCAGTTCTTC
TRBJ1-1 NA NA TRBV6-5 CASTADTTNTEAFF TGTGCCAGCACCGCCGACACCACGAACACTGAAGCTTTCTTT
TRBJ1-1 NA NA TRBV5-1 CASSLIGQMSEAFF TGCGCCAGCAGCTTGATTGGGCAGATGTCTGAAGCTTTCTTT
TRBJ1-5 NA few TRBV12-3/TRBV12-4 CASSLDVIPQPQHF TGTGCCAGCAGTTTAGACGTTATCCCCCAGCCCCAGCATTTT
TRBJ2-3 NA NA TRBV19 CASSPRGWDTQYF TGTGCCAGTAGTCCCCGTGGGTGGGATACGCAGTATTTT
TRBJ2-3 NA NA TRBV20-1 CSAGGLPPSTDTQYF TGCAGTGCTGGAGGACTACCCCCTAGCACAGATACGCAGTATTTT
TRBJ2-1 NA few TRBV5-1 CASSLRMGGNEQFF TGCGCCAGCAGCTTGAGGATGGGAGGAAATGAGCAGTTCTTC
TRBJ2-3 NA NA TRBV5-5 CASSFFRATGDTQYF TGTGCCAGCAGCTTCTTCCGGGCCACAGGAGATACGCAGTATTTT
TRBJ2-1 TRBD2 NA TRBV5-5 CASSLVRLAGGYYEQFF TGTGCCAGCAGCTTGGTAAGGCTAGCGGGAGGTTACTATGAGCAGTTCTTC
TRBJ2-3 NA many TRBV9 CASSAPTDTQYF TGTGCCAGCAGCGCGCCCACAGATACGCAGTATTTT
TRBJ2-2 NA NA TRBV9 CASSVDPGELFF TGTGCCAGCAGCGTAGATCCCGGGGAGCTGTTTTTT
TRBJ2-1 NA many TRBV24-1 CATSDLPRRNEQFF TGTGCCACCAGTGACCTGCCCCGTCGCAATGAGCAGTTCTTC
TRBJ2-7 NA few TRBV7-9 CASSFFAGTEYEQYF TGTGCCAGCAGCTTCTTTGCAGGGACCGAGTACGAGCAGTACTTC